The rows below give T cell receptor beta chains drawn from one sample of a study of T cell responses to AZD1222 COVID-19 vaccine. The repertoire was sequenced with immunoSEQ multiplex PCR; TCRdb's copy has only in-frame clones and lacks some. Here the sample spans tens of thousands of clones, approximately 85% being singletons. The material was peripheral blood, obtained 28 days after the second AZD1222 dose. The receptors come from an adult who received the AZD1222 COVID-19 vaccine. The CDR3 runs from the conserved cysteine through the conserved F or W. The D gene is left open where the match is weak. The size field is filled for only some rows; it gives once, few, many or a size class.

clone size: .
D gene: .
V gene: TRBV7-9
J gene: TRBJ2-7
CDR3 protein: CASSRVSDEQYF
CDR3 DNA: TGTGCCAGCAGTCGGGTTTCAGACGAGCAGTACTTC

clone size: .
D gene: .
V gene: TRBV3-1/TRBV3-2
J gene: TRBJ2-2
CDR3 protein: CASSQDSTNTGELFF
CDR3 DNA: TGTGCCAGCAGCCAAGATTCCACGAACACCGGGGAGCTGTTTTTT

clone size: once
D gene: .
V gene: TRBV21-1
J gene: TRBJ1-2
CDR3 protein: CASTPSGQTCGGYTF
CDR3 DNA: TGTGCCAGCACCCCGTCCGGACAGACATGCGGTGGCTACACCTTC

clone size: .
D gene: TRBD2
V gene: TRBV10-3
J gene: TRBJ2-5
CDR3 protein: CAISVNIGGSGGLRSDF
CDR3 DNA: TGTGCCATCAGTGTCAATATAGGTGGTAGCGGGGGCTTACGATCGGACTTC

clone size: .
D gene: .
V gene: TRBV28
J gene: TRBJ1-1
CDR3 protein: CASSHPGAGTEAFF
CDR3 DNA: TGTGCCAGCAGTCACCCGGGGGCAGGCACTGAAGCTTTCTTT

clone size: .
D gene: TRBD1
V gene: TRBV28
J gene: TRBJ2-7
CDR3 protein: CASSAPGQGSREQYF
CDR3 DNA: TGTGCCAGCAGTGCACCGGGACAGGGTTCTCGGGAGCAGTACTTC

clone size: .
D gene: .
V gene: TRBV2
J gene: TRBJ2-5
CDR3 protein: CASGYQETQYF
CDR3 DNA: TGTGCCAGCGGCTACCAAGAGACCCAGTACTTC

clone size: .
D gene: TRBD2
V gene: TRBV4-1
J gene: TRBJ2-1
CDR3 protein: CASSQRAGGRNEQFF
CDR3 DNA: TGCGCCAGCAGCCAAAGAGCGGGGGGCAGGAATGAGCAGTTCTTC

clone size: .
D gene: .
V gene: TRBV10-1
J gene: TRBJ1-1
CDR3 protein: CAKERSNTEAFF
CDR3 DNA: TGCGCCAAGGAACGGTCGAACACTGAAGCTTTCTTT

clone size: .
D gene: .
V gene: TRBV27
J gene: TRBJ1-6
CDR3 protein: CASSFRGRDILNSPLHF
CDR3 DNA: TGTGCCAGCAGTTTTAGGGGCCGGGACATTCTTAATTCACCCCTCCACTTT

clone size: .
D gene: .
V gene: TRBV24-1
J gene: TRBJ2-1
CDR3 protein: CATTGHENEQFF
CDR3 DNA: TGTGCCACGACGGGGCACGAGAATGAGCAGTTCTTC

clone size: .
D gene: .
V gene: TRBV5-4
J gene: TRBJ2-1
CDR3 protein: CASSWGSQASPFF
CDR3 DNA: TGTGCCAGCAGCTGGGGGAGCCAGGCCTCCCCGTTCTTC

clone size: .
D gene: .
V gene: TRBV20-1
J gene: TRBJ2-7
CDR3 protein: CSANGHDEQYF
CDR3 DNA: TGCAGTGCTAACGGACACGACGAGCAGTACTTC

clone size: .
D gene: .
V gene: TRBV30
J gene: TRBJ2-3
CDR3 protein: CAWRVPSAKDTQYF
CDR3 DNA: TGTGCCTGGAGGGTCCCCTCGGCGAAAGATACGCAGTATTTT

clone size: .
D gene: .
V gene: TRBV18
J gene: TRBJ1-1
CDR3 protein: CASSPGPEPNTEAFF
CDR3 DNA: TGTGCCAGCTCACCCGGACCGGAACCGAACACTGAAGCTTTCTTT

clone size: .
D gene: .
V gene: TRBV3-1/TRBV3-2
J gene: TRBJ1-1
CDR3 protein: CASSGALRRYF
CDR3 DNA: TGTGCCAGCAGCGGAGCTTTAAGGCGTTACTTT

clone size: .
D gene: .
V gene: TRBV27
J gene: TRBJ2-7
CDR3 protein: CASSLKEGTEYEQYF
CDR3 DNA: TGTGCCAGCAGTTTAAAAGAAGGGACGGAATACGAGCAGTACTTC

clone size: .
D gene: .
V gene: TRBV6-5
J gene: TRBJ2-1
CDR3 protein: CAGGVYNEQFF
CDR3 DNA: TGTGCCGGTGGGGTTTACAATGAGCAGTTCTTC

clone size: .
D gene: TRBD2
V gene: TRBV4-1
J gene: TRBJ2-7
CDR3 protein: CASSQGWGGEERGEQYF
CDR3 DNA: TGCGCCAGCAGCCAAGGGTGGGGAGGGGAAGAACGGGGCGAGCAGTACTTC

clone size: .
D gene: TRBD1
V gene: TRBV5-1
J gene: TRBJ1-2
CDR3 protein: CASSSSPGQHPSNYGYTF
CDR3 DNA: TGCGCCAGCAGCTCATCTCCGGGACAGCATCCCTCTAACTATGGCTACACCTTC

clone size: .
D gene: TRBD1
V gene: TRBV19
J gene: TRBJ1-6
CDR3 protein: CASSPDRVRNSPLHF
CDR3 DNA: TGTGCCAGTAGTCCCGACAGGGTGAGGAATTCACCCCTCCACTTT

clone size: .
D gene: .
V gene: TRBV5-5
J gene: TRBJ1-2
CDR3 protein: CASSVDGPYGYTF
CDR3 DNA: TGTGCCAGCAGCGTGGACGGCCCCTATGGCTACACCTTC

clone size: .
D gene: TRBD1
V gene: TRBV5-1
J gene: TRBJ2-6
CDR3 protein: CASSPPTGTGANVLTF
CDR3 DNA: TGCGCCAGCAGCCCGCCGACAGGGACCGGGGCCAACGTCCTGACTTTC

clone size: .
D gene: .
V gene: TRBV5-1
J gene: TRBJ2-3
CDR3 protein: CASTPVGGALTDTQYF
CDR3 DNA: TGCGCCAGCACCCCGGTGGGGGGCGCCCTCACAGATACGCAGTATTTT

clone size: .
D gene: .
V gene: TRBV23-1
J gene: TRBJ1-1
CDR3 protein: CASSPWGGTEAFF
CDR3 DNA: TGCGCCAGCAGTCCTTGGGGTGGCACTGAAGCTTTCTTT

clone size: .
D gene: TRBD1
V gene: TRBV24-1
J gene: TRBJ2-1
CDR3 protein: CATSESGTGENEQFF
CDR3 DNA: TGTGCCACCAGTGAATCTGGGACAGGGGAGAATGAGCAGTTCTTC

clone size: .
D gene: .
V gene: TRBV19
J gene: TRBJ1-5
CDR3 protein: CASSIFHRASFNQPQHF
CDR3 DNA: TGTGCCAGTAGTATATTTCACCGGGCCAGCTTCAATCAGCCCCAGCATTTT

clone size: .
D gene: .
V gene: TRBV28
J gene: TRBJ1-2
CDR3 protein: CASRRPEALGGYTF
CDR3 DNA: TGTGCCAGCAGAAGACCGGAGGCGTTGGGTGGCTACACCTTC

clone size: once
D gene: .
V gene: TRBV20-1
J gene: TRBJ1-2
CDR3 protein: CSASEQAGIGYTF
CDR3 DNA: TGCAGTGCTAGTGAGCAGGCAGGGATCGGCTACACCTTC

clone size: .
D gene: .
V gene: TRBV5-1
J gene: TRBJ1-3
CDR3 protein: CASSSLTGRSGNTIYF
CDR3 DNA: TGCGCCAGCAGCTCCCTGACGGGCCGCTCTGGAAACACCATATATTTT

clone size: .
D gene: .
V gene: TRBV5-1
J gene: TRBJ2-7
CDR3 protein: CASSLVGYEQYF
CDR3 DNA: TGCGCCAGCAGCTTGGTAGGGTACGAGCAGTACTTC

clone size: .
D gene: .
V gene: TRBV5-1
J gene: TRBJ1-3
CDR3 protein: CASSLAALGFVSGNTIYF
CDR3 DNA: TGCGCCAGCAGCTTGGCGGCGTTGGGATTCGTATCGGGAAACACCATATATTTT

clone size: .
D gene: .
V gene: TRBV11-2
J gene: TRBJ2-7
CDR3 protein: CASSPIRGRHYEQYF
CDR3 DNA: TGTGCCAGCAGCCCCATTAGGGGAAGACACTACGAGCAGTACTTC

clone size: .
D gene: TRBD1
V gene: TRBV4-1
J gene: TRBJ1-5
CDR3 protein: CASSQGGTGRQPQHF
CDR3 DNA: TGCGCCAGCAGCCAAGGGGGGACAGGGCGTCAGCCCCAGCATTTT

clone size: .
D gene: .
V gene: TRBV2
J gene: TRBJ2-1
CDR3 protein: CASSEGNEQFF
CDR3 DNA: TGTGCCAGCAGTGAAGGCAATGAGCAGTTCTTC

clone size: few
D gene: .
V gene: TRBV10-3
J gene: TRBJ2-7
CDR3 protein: CAAGEGTSYEQYF
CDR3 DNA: TGTGCCGCCGGAGAGGGGACCTCCTACGAGCAGTACTTC

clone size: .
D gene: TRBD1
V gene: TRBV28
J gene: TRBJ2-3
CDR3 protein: CASRLQGDTQYF
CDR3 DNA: TGTGCCAGCAGGCTACAGGGGGATACGCAGTATTTT

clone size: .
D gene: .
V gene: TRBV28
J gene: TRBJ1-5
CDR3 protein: CASRPSNQPQHF
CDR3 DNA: TGTGCCAGCAGACCTAGCAATCAGCCCCAGCATTTT

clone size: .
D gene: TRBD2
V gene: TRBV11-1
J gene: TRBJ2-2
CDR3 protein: CASSLSGGSTGELFF
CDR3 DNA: TGTGCCAGCAGCTTAAGCGGGGGGAGCACCGGGGAGCTGTTTTTT

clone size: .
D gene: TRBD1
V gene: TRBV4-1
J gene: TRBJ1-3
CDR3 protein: CASSEIPGQVSGNTIYF
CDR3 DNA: TGCGCCAGCAGCGAAATCCCGGGACAGGTCTCTGGAAACACCATATATTTT

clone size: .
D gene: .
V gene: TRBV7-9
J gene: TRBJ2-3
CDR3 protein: CASSLGTAPSTDTQYF
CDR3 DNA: TGTGCCAGCAGCCTCGGGACGGCTCCTAGCACAGATACGCAGTATTTT

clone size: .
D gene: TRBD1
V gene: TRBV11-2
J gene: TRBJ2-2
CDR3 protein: CASSPRDRVAGELFF
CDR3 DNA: TGTGCCAGCAGCCCAAGGGACAGGGTTGCCGGGGAGCTGTTTTTT

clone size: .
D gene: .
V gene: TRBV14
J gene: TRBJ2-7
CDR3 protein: CASSQAMAGILGEQYF
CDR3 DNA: TGTGCCAGCAGCCAAGCCATGGCAGGGATCCTCGGCGAGCAGTACTTC